This is a list of T cell receptor beta chains from one sample in a study of shared T cell receptors in the human thymus. Produced via immunoSEQ multiplex PCR; TCRdb's table is partial and in-frame only. The table shows 500,000 to 850,000 clones, with more than 70% occurring only once. This same sample was also part of a study on human thymus T cells.

The specimen was thymocytes. These receptors were obtained from a boy under two years old with a congenital heart defect. The CDR3 runs from the conserved cysteine through the conserved F or W. Each record gives: V gene, J gene, CDR3 protein.

>TRBV4-3|TRBJ2-2
CASSQESGDRGNTGELFF
>TRBV10-3|TRBJ2-7
CAIQDRPPYEQYF
>TRBV1|TRBJ1-4
CTSSQAPGQGNEKLFF
>TRBV15|TRBJ2-1
CATSRAAGGPYNEQFF
>TRBV27|TRBJ2-1
CASTFHEQFF
>TRBV9|TRBJ1-2
CASSLSTDYYGYTF
>TRBV30|TRBJ2-5
CAWSVVFRDRGRETQYF
>TRBV4-3|TRBJ2-3
CASSQVGQKSTDTQYF
>TRBV28|TRBJ1-3
CASKRPGDWNTIYF
>TRBV15|TRBJ2-5
CATSRDHDRGTQYF
>TRBV6-1|TRBJ2-7
CASKERQAEEYF
>TRBV7-9|TRBJ1-2
CASSLKRTGRGYTF
>TRBV28|TRBJ1-1
CASSFYPRHTEAFF
>TRBV19|TRBJ1-3
CASSTDRGFSGNTIYF
>TRBV27|TRBJ2-7
CASSPGQGAAYEQYF
>TRBV20-1|TRBJ1-2
CSVPDSYGYTF
>TRBV5-1|TRBJ2-7
CASSLAGAAYEQYF
>TRBV4-2|TRBJ2-5
CASSKDREETQYF
>TRBV29-1|TRBJ2-7
CSVKAGAWGEQYF
>TRBV28|TRBJ1-2
CASSPRRSVSNYGYTF
>TRBV5-1|TRBJ2-7
CASSTGFIYEQYF
>TRBV7-8|TRBJ2-2
CASSFLAELSTGELFF
>TRBV2|TRBJ2-7
CASSPSGQGAYEQYF
>TRBV6-5|TRBJ1-2
CASSRNRVMGYTF
>TRBV6-1|TRBJ2-2
CASRTDRTNTGELFF
>TRBV5-6|TRBJ2-3
CASSTFGGKGTDTQYF
>TRBV7-6|TRBJ2-7
CASSITPPSSGGRPENYEQYF
>TRBV5-6|TRBJ2-2
CASSLAMGLAGPTGELFF
>TRBV28|TRBJ1-2
CASSSPPSVWSRLNYGYTF
>TRBV19|TRBJ1-5
CASSSGWVSNSNQPQHF
>TRBV30|TRBJ2-7
CAWTPKAAIIAGPYEQYF
>TRBV10-3|TRBJ2-1
CAIKGGLAGDGEQFF
>TRBV6-1|TRBJ2-7
CASSEAFAGKKYEQYF
>TRBV7-2|TRBJ1-5
CASSLGSDRGRCQPQHF
>TRBV9|TRBJ2-5
CASSVARGIQETQYF
>TRBV5-4|TRBJ1-6
CASSLAVLGGYNSPLHF
>TRBV9|TRBJ2-3
CASSVVRGNDTDTQYF
>TRBV4-1|TRBJ2-3
CASSQDWSGRAPDTQYF
>TRBV4-2|TRBJ1-2
CASSQEHKGVGYGYTF
>TRBV6-4|TRBJ2-3
CASSDLGLATDTQYF
>TRBV6-6|TRBJ1-2
CASSPRVGDDGNGYTF